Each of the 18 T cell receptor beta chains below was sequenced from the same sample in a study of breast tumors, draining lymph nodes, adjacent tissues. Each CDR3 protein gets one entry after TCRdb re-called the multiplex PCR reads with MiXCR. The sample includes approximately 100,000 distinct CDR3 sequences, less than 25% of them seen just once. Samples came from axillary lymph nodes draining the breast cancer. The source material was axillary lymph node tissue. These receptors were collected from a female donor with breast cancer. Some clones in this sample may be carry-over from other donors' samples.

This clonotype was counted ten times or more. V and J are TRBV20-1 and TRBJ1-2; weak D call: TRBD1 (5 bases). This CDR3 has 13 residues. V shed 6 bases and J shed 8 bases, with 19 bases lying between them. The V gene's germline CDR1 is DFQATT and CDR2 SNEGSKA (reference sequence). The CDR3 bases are TGCAGTGCACCCCTGGACACGCTAAAGGGCTACACCTTC. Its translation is CSAPLDTLKGYTF.

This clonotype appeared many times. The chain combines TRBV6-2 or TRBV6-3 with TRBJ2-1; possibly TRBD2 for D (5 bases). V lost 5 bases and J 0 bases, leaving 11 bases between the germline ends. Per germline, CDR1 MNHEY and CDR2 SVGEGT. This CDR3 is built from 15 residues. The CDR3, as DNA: TGTGCCAGCAGTGACTTGGGGAGCTCCTACAATGAGCAGTTCTTC. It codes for CASSDLGSSYNEQFF.

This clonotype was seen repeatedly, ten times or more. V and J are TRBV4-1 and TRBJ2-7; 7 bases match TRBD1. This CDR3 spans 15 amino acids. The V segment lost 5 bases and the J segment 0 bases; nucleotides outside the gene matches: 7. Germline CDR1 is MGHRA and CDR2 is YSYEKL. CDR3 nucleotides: TGCGCCAGCAGCTTAGAGCGGACAGGCTCCTACGAGCAGTACTTC. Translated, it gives CASSLERTGSYEQYF.

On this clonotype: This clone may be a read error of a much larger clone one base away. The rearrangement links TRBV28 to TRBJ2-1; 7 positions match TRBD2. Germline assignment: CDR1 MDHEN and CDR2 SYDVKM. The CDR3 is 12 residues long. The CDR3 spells CACSLTGLGRVF. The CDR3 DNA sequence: TGTGCCTGCAGCCTTACCGGACTAGGGCGGGTCTTC.

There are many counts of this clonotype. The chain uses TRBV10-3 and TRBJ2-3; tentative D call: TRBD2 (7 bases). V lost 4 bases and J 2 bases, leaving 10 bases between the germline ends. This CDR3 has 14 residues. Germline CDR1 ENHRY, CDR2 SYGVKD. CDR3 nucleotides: TGTGCCATCAGTGGCGGGGGCATCACAGATACGCAGTATTTT. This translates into CAISGGGITDTQYF.

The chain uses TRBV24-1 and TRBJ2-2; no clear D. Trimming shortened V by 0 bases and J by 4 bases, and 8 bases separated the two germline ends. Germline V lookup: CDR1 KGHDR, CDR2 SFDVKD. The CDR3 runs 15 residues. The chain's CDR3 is CATSDLLQPTGELFF. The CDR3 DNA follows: TGTGCCACCAGTGATTTGCTACAGCCCACCGGGGAGCTGTTTTTT.

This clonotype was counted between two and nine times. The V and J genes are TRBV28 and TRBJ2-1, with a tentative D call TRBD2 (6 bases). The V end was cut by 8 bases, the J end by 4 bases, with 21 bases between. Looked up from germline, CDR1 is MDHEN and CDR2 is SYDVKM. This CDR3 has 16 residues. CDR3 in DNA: TGTGCCAGCCAAAACCCCGCGACTAGTACGTACAATGAGCAGTTCTTC. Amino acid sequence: CASQNPATSTYNEQFF. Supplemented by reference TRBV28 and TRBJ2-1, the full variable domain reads DVKVTQSSRYLVKRTGEKVFLECVQDMDHENMFWYRQDPGLGLRLIYFSYDVKMKEKGDIPEGYSVSREKKERFSLILESASTNQTSMYLCASQNPATSTYNEQFFGPGTRLTVL.

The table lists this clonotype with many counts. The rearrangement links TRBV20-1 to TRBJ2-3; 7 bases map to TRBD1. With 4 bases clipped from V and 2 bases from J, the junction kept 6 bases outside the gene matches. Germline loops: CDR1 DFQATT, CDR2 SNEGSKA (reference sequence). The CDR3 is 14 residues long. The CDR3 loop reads CSATEGQYTDTQYF. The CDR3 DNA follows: TGCAGTGCTACCGAGGGACAGTACACAGATACGCAGTATTTT.

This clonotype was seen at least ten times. This chain's CDR3 is CASSVTNFGGGELFF. DNA for the CDR3: TGTGCCAGCAGTGTTACGAATTTCGGAGGCGGGGAGCTGTTTTTT. The chain has TRBV6-4 and TRBJ2-2; D is perhaps TRBD2 (5 bases). CDR3 length equals 15 residues. Germline CDR1 is MRHNA and CDR2 is SNTAGT. V was pared by 4 bases and J by 7 bases, with 16 bases between.

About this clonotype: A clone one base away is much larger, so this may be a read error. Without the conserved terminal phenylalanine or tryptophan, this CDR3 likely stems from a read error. The DNA for the CDR3 is TGTGCCAGCAACCCGGGAACTAGGCTTGTCTACGAGCAGTACTCC. It is translated as CASNPGTRLVYEQYS. The chain uses TRBV28 and TRBJ2-7, with TRBD2 as a possible D gene (5 bases). V was trimmed by 7 bases and J by 3 bases, leaving 19 bases between them. CDR3 length equals 15 residues. Per the germline V gene, CDR1 is MDHEN and CDR2 is SYDVKM.

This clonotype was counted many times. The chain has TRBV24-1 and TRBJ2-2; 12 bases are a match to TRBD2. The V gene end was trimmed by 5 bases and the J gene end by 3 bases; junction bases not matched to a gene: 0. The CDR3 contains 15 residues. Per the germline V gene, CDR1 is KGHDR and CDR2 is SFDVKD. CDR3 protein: CATSGLAGDTGELFF. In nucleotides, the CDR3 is TGTGCCACCAGTGGACTAGCGGGGGACACCGGGGAGCTGTTTTTT.

The CDR3 is CASRRPASGRNTGELFF. As DNA, the CDR3 is TGTGCCAGCAGACGCCCCGCTAGCGGGAGGAACACCGGGGAGCTGTTTTTT. V is TRBV3-1 and J is TRBJ2-2; 10 bases align to TRBD2. The CDR3 is made up of 17 amino acids. V shed 6 bases, J shed 1 base, and the junction held 8 bases outside the gene matches. Germline-derived CDR1 and CDR2 are LGHDT and YNNKEL (reference sequence).

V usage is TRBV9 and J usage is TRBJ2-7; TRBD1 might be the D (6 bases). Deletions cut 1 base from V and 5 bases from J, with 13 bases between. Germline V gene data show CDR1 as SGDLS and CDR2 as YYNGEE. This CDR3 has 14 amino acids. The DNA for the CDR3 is TGTGCCAGCAGCGTACAACAGGGCTGGGACGAGCAGTACTTC. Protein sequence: CASSVQQGWDEQYF. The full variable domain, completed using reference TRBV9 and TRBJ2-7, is DSGVTQTPKHLITATGQRVTLRCSPRSGDLSVYWYQQSLDQGLQFLIQYYNGEERAKGNILERFSAQQFPDLHSELNLSSLELGDSALYFCASSVQQGWDEQYFGPGTRLTVT.

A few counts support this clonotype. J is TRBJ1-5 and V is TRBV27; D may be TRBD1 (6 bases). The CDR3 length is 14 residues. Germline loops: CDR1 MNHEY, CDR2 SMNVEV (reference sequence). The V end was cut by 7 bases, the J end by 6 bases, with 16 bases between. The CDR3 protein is CASNMGGAGQPQHF. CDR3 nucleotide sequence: TGTGCCAGCAACATGGGGGGGGCCGGTCAGCCCCAGCATTTT.

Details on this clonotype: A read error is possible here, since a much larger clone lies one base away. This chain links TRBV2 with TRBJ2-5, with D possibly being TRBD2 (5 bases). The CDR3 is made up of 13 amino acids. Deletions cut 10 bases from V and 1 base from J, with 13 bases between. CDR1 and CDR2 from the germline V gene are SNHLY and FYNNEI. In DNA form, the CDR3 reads TGTGCCATGACTACAAGCATCCAAGAGACCCAGTACTTC. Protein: CAMTTSIQETQYF.

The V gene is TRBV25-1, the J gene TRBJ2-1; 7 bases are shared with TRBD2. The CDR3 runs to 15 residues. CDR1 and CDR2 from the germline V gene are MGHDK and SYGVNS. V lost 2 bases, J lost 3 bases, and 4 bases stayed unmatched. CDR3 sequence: CASSEMGLLYNEQFF. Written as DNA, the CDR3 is TGTGCCAGCAGTGAAATGGGACTACTCTACAATGAGCAGTTCTTC.

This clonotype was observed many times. The CDR3 coding sequence is TGTGCCAGCAGTGCCCTTGACAGGAGAAATTCACCCCTCCACTTT. It translates to CASSALDRRNSPLHF. The V and J genes are TRBV27 and TRBJ1-6; D may be TRBD1 (6 bases). CDR3 length equals 15 residues. Trimming removed 5 bases from V and 7 bases from J, with 15 bases in between. Germline V gene sequence: CDR1 MNHEY, CDR2 SMNVEV (reference sequence).

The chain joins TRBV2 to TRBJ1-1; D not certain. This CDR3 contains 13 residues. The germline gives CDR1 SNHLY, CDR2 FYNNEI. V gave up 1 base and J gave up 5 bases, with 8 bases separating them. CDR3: CASSEGWWTEAFF. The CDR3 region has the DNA TGTGCCAGCAGTGAAGGGTGGTGGACTGAAGCTTTCTTT.